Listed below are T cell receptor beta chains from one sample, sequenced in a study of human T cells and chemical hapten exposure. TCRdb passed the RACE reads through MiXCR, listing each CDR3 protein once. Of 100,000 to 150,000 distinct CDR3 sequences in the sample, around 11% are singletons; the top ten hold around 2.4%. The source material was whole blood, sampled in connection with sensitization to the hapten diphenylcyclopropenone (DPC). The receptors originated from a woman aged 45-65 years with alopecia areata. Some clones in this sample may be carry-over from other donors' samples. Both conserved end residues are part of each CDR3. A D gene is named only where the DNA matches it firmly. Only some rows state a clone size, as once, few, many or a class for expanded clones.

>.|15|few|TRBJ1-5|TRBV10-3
TGTGCCATCAGTGAGTCGAATGATAGCAATCAGCCCCAGCATTTT
CAISESNDSNQPQHF
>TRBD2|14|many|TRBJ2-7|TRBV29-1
TGCAGCGTTGAAAAGGGAGGGATCGCCCACGAGCAGTACTTC
CSVEKGGIAHEQYF
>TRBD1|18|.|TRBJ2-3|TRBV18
TGTGCCAGCTCACCATTCGTTCCAGAACAGGGGTTCACAGATACGCAGTATTTT
CASSPFVPEQGFTDTQYF
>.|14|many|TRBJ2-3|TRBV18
TGTGCCAGCTCACCAATGGGAAGCACAGATACGCAGTATTTT
CASSPMGSTDTQYF
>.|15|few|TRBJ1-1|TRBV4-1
TGCGCCAGCAGCCAAGCCGGTCGGCTGAACACTGAAGCTTTCTTT
CASSQAGRLNTEAFF
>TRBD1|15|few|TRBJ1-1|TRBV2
TGTGCCAGCAGTGTAGGACAGGGAATGAACACTGAAGCTTTCTTT
CASSVGQGMNTEAFF
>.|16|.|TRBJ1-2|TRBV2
TGTGCCAGCAGTCCCAGGAGGCCCAGGATCTACTATGGCTACACCTTC
CASSPRRPRIYYGYTF
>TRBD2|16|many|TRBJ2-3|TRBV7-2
TGTGCCAGCAGCTTAGCGGTTACTAGCGGGAGACATACGCAGTATTTT
CASSLAVTSGRHTQYF
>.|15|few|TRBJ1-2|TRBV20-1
TGCAGTGCTAGAGATGGGCAGGTCAGGAACTATGGCTACACCTTC
CSARDGQVRNYGYTF
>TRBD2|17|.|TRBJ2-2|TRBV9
TGTGCCAGCAGCGTAACGGGACTAGCGGGAGGATATGGGGAGCTGTTTTTT
CASSVTGLAGGYGELFF
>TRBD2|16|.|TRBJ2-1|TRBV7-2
TGTGCCAGCAGCTTAGTACGGGGGGGCGCAGGAAATGAGCAGTTCTTC
CASSLVRGGAGNEQFF